The present T cell receptor beta chain was sequenced within a study of cytomegalovirus exposure and HLA in healthy donors. Study outcomes and limitations: Highly shared variants forming one cluster were likely a sequencing artifact. Researchers catalogued about 150 TCR beta chains as cytomegalovirus-associated.

The PCR had 60 Vbeta and 13 Jbeta primers. Profiling relied on immunoSEQ multiplex PCR, and the TCRdb table lists in-frame clones only, not all of them. The sample has approximately 160,000 clones, more than 75% seen once. This clone was seen once. The antigen is undetermined. Everyone who donated was a healthy bone marrow donor. Sequenced: PBMCs. This receptor was taken from a girl between 5 and 17 years old in good health and CMV-seropositive.

DNA for the CDR3: TGTGCCAGCAGTCGGGGGGGAAACACTTGGGCTGAAGCTTTCTTT. Translated: CASSRGGNTWAEAFF. The rearrangement uses TRBV14 and TRBJ1-1; a possible D gene is TRBD1 (5 bases). CDR3 length: 15 amino acids. Germline CDR1 SGHDN, CDR2 FVKESK. Trimming shortened V by 6 bases and J by 6 bases, and 20 bases separated the two germline ends.